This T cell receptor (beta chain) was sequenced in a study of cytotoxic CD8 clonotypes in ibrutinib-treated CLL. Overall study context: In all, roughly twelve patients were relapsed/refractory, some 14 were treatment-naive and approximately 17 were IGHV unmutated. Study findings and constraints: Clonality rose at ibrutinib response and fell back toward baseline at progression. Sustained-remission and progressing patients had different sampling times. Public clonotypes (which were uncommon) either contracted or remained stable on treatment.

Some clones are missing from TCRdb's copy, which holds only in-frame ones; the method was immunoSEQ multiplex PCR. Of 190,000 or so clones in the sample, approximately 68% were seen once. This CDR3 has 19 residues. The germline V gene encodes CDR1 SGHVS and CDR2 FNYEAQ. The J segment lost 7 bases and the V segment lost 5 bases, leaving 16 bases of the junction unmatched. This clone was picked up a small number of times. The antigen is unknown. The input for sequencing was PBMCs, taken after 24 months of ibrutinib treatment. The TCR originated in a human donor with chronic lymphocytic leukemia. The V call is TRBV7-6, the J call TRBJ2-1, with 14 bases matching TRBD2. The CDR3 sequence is CASSMAISWTSGRLNEQFF. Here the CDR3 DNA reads TGTGCCAGCAGCATGGCAATTTCCTGGACTAGCGGGAGGCTTAATGAGCAGTTCTTC.